This is a list of T cell receptor beta chains from one sample in a study of blood T cell repertoires in COVID-19. Profiling relied on immunoSEQ multiplex PCR, and the TCRdb table lists in-frame clones only, not all of them. This sample has 150,000 to 200,000 clones; 70% to 90% occur once, and the top ten carry 0.99%. The sequenced sample was peripheral blood. These receptors all stem from a young man with acute or convalescent COVID-19. The CDR3 runs from the conserved cysteine through the conserved F or W. The D gene is left open where the match is weak. Only part of the rows carry a size: once, few, many, or a class if the clone is expanded.

V,D,size,J,DNA,CDR3
TRBV5-1,TRBD2,NA,TRBJ2-3,TGCGCCAGCAAACCTAGCGGGAGAAGCACAGATACGCAGTATTTT,CASKPSGRSTDTQYF
TRBV7-8,TRBD2,NA,TRBJ2-2,TGTGCCAGCAGCTCGAGCCTTAGCGGGTGGAACACCGGGGAGCTGTTTTTT,CASSSSLSGWNTGELFF
TRBV27,NA,NA,TRBJ1-5,TGTGCCAGCAGTTTTCAGGGGTCGGGGGGGCCCCAGCATTTT,CASSFQGSGGPQHF
TRBV7-9,TRBD1,NA,TRBJ1-2,TGTGCCAGCGGGCAGGGGGTTCCCTATGGCTACACCTTC,CASGQGVPYGYTF
TRBV30,NA,NA,TRBJ1-6,TGTGCCTGGAGTGAAGGGACTGGTAATTCACCCCTCCACTTT,CAWSEGTGNSPLHF
TRBV11-1,TRBD1,NA,TRBJ2-5,TGTGCCAGCAGCTTAGCCCCGGTCGCAACAGGGGGTTGTCAAGAGACCCAGTACTTC,CASSLAPVATGGCQETQYF
TRBV13,NA,once,TRBJ2-2,TGTGCCAGCAGCTTTAACAGGGAGCTGTTTTTT,CASSFNRELFF
TRBV25-1,TRBD1,NA,TRBJ2-2,TGTGCCAGCAGTGATGGGGACAGGGAGACCGGGGAGCTGTTTTTT,CASSDGDRETGELFF
TRBV28,TRBD1,NA,TRBJ1-4,TGTGCCAGCAGTTCAGGGGGACAGCTTAATGAAAAACTGTTTTTT,CASSSGGQLNEKLFF
TRBV7-9,NA,NA,TRBJ1-1,TGTGCCAGCAGCTTAGACAGGGCGACTGAAGCTTTCTTT,CASSLDRATEAFF
TRBV3-1/TRBV3-2,NA,NA,TRBJ1-2,TGTGCCAGCAGCTTCCTGGGCAATTCCTATGGCTACACCTTC,CASSFLGNSYGYTF
TRBV10-1,NA,NA,TRBJ2-1,TGCGCCAGCAGTGTAGGAGGGATGTACAATGAGCAGTTCTTC,CASSVGGMYNEQFF
TRBV5-6,NA,once,TRBJ1-2,TGTGCCAGCAGCACTACAGGGAGCTATGGCTACACCTTC,CASSTTGSYGYTF
TRBV19,NA,NA,TRBJ1-5,TGTGCCAGCCAGAAATCTACTAGGCAACGCGGAGGCAATCAGCCCCAGCATTTT,CASQKSTRQRGGNQPQHF
TRBV6-5,TRBD1,NA,TRBJ1-2,TGTGCCAGCAGCGACGACAGGGGATATGGCTACACCTTC,CASSDDRGYGYTF
TRBV7-8,NA,NA,TRBJ2-7,TGTGCCAGCAGCTCCCGGACAGCCACCTACGAGCAGTACTTC,CASSSRTATYEQYF